The text below deals with one T cell receptor beta chain. What it binds is not known. This sample is drawn from a study of vaccination and CD4 T cells after COVID-19. The CDR3 sequence is 15 residues long. CDR1 and CDR2 (germline): SGHTA, FQGNSA. V gave up 1 base and J gave up 6 bases, with 13 bases separating them. Described treatment: roughly nine-day PBMC culture with coronavirus spike peptide pools or control peptides (ViraFEST assay). When roughly ten days of culture had elapsed, CD4+ T cells were isolated by negative selection. Once obtained from cultured CD4+ T cells, the DNA was sequenced using the Oncomine TCR Beta short-read assay. TCRdb re-called the PCR reads through MiXCR, storing one row per CDR3 protein. The table includes around 12,000 distinct CDR3 sequences, 60% to 80% detected once.

The sample was CD4+ T cells from blood, cultured in vitro. The sequence was collected from a human donor who had recovered from COVID-19. The gene calls are TRBV7-2 and TRBJ1-5, with D unresolved. The CDR3 reads CASSLVAGIGQPQHF. The CDR3, as DNA: TGTGCCAGCAGCTTAGTTGCGGGCATCGGTCAGCCCCAGCATTTT. The full variable domain, its missing parts supplied by reference TRBV7-2 and TRBJ1-5, is GAGVSQSPSNKVTEKGKDVELRCDPISGHTALYWYRQSLGQGLEFLIYFQGNSAPDKSGLPSDRFSAERTGGSVSTLTIQRTQQEDSAVYLCASSLVAGIGQPQHFGDGTRLSIL.